These 9 T cell receptor beta chains came from one sample sequenced in a study of blood T cell repertoires in COVID-19 (dated by TCRdb to about 2020). To prepare the library, the immunoSEQ multiplex PCR assay was applied. Not all clones reach the TCRdb copy of this immuneACCESS table, which keeps in-frame sequences only. Checked studies attribute under half of the gap to unresolved V genes and leave the rest unexplained. In this sample the table shows 150,000 to 170,000 clones, about 89% of which occur a single time. The ten largest clones represent 0.5% to 0.6% of the sample. The sample taken for sequencing was peripheral blood. These receptors were obtained from a man in his forties or fifties with acute or convalescent COVID-19.

The rearrangement uses TRBV11-2 and TRBJ1-1; no clear D. Germline CDR1 reads SGHAT; CDR2 reads FQNNGV. CDR3 length: 12 amino acids. The V and J ends lost 2 bases and 10 bases respectively, with 11 bases between them. In DNA, the CDR3 is TGTGCCAGCAGCTTACAGACACCCCGAGCTTTCTTT. It is translated as CASSLQTPRAFF. The full variable domain, its missing parts supplied by reference TRBV11-2 and TRBJ1-1, is EAGVAQSPRYKIIEKRQSVAFWCNPISGHATLYWYQQILGQGPKLLIQFQNNGVVDDSQLPKDRFSAERLKGVDSTLKIQPAKLEDSAVYLCASSLQTPRAFFGQGTRLTVV.

V usage is TRBV30 and J usage is TRBJ2-5; a possible D gene is TRBD2 (5 bases). From germline, CDR1 is GTSNPN and CDR2 SVGIG (reference sequence). Trimming cost V 4 bases and J 3 bases, with 21 bases left between them. CDR3 size: 16 residues. The CDR3 loop is CAWTPPWQEAKETQYF. The DNA of the CDR3 is TGTGCCTGGACCCCTCCTTGGCAGGAGGCAAAAGAGACCCAGTACTTC.

This chain joins TRBV6-1 and TRBJ2-7, with TRBD1 identical over 8 bases. The CDR3 is 15 residues long. After removal of 3 bases from V and 3 bases from J, the junction contained 7 bases not matched to a gene. Germline V gene data show CDR1 as MNHNS and CDR2 as SASEGT. Here the CDR3 reads CASSEGQELIYEQYF. In nucleotides, the CDR3 is TGTGCCAGCAGTGAGGGACAGGAGCTAATCTACGAGCAGTACTTC.

This sequence joins TRBV2 and TRBJ2-3, with a weak D call TRBD1 (5 bases). Trimming removed 8 bases at V and 6 bases at J, with 6 bases between. This CDR3 comprises 10 residues. CDR1 is SNHLY, CDR2 FYNNEI, per germline. CDR3 in DNA: TGTGCCAGCGGGGCGGATACGCAGTATTTT. Residues: CASGADTQYF.

The J gene is TRBJ1-1, the V gene TRBV5-1; 8 positions match TRBD1. The CDR3 is 15 amino acids. The V gene end was trimmed by 0 bases and the J gene end by 2 bases; junction bases not matched to a gene: 3. Germline loops: CDR1 SGHRS, CDR2 YFSETQ. The CDR3: CASSLVTGGNTEAFF. The CDR3 nucleotides read TGCGCCAGCAGCTTGGTAACAGGGGGTAACACTGAAGCTTTCTTT.

The chain carries TRBV5-1 and TRBJ2-1, with TRBD2 identical over 15 bases. Trimming removed 4 bases from V and 9 bases from J; junction bases left unmatched: 5. This CDR3 has 15 residues. CDR1 and CDR2 (germline): SGHRS, YFSETQ. For the CDR3, the DNA is TGCGCCAGCAGCGCCGGGACTAGCGGGAGGACTGAGCAGTTCTTC. Translation: CASSAGTSGRTEQFF.

The chain has TRBV25-1 and TRBJ2-5; 8 nucleotides match TRBD2. The V segment lost 1 base and the J segment 7 bases; nucleotides outside the gene matches: 5. The CDR3 totals 14 residues. Germline lookup yields CDR1 MGHDK and CDR2 SYGVNS. The CDR3 DNA reads TGTGCCAGCAGTGAATTTGCGGCGGGGGGGACCCAGTACTTC. Its protein is CASSEFAAGGTQYF.

This chain links TRBV28 with TRBJ2-5; 7 bases line up with TRBD2. CDR1 and CDR2 from the germline V gene are MDHEN and SYDVKM. The CDR3 extends over 13 amino acids. V was clipped by 6 bases and J by 5 bases; unmatched bases: 6. CDR3 in DNA: TGTGCCAGCAGCAGGGACTACGGGGAGACCCAGTACTTC. This translates into CASSRDYGETQYF.

J is TRBJ2-5 and V is TRBV28; TRBD1 matches at 8 bases. Germline V gene lookup returns CDR1 MDHEN and CDR2 SYDVKM. The ends lost 6 bases at V and 4 bases at J; junction bases unmatched: 7. The CDR3 sequence is 14 residues long. DNA for the CDR3: TGTGCCAGCAGGGGACAGGTTTACGTAGAGACCCAGTACTTC. Translation gives CASRGQVYVETQYF.